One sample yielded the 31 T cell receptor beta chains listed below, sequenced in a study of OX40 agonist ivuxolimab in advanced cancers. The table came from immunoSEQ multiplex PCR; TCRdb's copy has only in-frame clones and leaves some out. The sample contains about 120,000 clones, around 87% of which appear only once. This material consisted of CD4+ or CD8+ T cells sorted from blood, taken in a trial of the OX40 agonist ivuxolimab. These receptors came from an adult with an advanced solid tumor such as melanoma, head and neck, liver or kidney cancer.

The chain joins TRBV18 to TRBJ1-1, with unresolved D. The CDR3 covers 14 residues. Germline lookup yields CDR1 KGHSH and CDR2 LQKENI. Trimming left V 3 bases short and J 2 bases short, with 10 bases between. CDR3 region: CASSPWTGNTEAFF. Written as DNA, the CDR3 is TGTGCCAGCTCACCTTGGACGGGAAACACTGAAGCTTTCTTT. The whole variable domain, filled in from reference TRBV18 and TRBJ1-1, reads NAGVMQNPRHLVRRRGQEARLRCSPMKGHSHVYWYRQLPEEGLKFMVYLQKENIIDESGMPKERFSAEFPKEGPSILRIQQVVRGDSAAYFCASSPWTGNTEAFFGQGTRLTVV.

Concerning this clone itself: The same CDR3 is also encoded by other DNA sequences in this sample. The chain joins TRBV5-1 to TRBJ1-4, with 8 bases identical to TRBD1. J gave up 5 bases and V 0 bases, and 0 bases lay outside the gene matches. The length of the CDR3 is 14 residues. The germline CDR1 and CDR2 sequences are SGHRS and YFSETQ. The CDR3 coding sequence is TGCGCCAGCAGCTTGGGACAGGGGAATGAAAAACTGTTTTTT. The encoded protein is CASSLGQGNEKLFF.

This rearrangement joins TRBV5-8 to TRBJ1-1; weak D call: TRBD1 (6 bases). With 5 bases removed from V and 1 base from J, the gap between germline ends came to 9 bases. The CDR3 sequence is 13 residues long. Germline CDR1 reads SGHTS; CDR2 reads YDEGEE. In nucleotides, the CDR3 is TGTGCCAGCAGGCCGACAGGGAACACTGAAGCTTTCTTT. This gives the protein CASRPTGNTEAFF.

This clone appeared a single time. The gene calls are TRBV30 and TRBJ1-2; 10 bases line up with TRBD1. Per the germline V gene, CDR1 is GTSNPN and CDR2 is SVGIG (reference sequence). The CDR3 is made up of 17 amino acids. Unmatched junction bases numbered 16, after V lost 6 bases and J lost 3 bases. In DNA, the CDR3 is TGTGCCTGTAACTACAGGGACAGGGGTCATGACTACTATGGCTACACCTTC. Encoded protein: CACNYRDRGHDYYGYTF.

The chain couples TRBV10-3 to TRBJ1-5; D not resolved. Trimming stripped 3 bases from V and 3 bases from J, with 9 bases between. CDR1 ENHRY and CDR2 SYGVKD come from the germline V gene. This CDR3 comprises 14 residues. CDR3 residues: CAISDVGNNQPQHF. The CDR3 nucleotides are TGTGCCATCAGTGATGTCGGGAACAATCAGCCCCAGCATTTT.

The CDR3 nucleotides are TGTGCCAGCAGCCCCCTACGCCCAGGTACCACCGGGGAGCTGTTTTTT. It specifies CASSPLRPGTTGELFF. This chain uses TRBV7-2 with TRBJ2-2; D is unresolved. The V gene's germline CDR1 is SGHTA and CDR2 FQGNSA. The CDR3 is made up of 16 amino acids. V lost 5 bases and J lost 4, with 17 bases in between.

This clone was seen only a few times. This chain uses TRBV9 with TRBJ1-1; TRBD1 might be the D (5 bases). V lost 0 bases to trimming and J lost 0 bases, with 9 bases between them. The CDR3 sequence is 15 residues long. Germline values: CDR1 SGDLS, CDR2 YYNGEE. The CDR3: CASSVDGGMNTEAFF. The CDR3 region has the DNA TGTGCCAGCAGCGTAGATGGGGGAATGAACACTGAAGCTTTCTTT.

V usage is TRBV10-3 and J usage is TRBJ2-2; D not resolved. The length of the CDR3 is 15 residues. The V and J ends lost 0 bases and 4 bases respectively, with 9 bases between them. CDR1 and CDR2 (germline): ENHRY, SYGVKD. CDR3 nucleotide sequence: TGTGCCATCAGTGAGTCGACGGCGGCCACCGGGGAGCTGTTTTTT. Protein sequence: CAISESTAATGELFF.

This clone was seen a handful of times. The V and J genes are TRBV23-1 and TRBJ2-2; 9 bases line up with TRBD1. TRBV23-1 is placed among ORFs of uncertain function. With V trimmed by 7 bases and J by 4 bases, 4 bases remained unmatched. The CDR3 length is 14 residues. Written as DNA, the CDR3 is TGCGCCAGCATGCCGGGACAGGGCACCGGGGAGCTGTTTTTT. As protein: CASMPGQGTGELFF.

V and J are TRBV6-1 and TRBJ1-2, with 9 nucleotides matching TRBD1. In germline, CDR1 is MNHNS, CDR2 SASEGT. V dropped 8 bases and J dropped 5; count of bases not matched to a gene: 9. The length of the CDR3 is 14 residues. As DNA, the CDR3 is TGTGCCAGCGGATACGGGGACAGGGTATATGGCTACACCTTC. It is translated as CASGYGDRVYGYTF.

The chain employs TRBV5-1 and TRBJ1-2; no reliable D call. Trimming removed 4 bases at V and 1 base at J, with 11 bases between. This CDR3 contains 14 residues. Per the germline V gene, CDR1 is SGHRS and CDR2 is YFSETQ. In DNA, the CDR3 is TGCGCCAGCAGCGCCACTACAGTTAACTATGGCTACACCTTC. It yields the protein CASSATTVNYGYTF.

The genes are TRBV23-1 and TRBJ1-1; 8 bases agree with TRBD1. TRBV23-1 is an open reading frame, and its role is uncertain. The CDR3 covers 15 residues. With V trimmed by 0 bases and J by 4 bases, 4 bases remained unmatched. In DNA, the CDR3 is TGCGCCAGCAGTCAATCGGCAGGGGGCATCACTGAAGCTTTCTTT. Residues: CASSQSAGGITEAFF.

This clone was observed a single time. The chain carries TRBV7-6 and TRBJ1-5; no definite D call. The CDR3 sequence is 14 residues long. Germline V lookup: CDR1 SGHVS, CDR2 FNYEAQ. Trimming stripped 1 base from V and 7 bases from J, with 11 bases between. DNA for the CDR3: TGTGCCAGCAGCTTAGATAATAATAGACAGCCCCAGCATTTT. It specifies CASSLDNNRQPQHF.

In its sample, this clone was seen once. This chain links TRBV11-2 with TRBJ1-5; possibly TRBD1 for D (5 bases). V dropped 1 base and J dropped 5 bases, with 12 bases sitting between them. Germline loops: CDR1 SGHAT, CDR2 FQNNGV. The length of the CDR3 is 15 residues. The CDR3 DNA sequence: TGTGCCAGCAGCTTAGGGGCAGGGAGGCATCAGCCCCAGCATTTT. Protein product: CASSLGAGRHQPQHF.

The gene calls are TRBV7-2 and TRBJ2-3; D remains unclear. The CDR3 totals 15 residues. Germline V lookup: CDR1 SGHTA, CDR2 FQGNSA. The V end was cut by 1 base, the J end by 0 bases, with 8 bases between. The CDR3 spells CASSLDYLSTDTQYF. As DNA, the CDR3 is TGTGCCAGCAGCTTAGACTACCTTAGCACAGATACGCAGTATTTT.

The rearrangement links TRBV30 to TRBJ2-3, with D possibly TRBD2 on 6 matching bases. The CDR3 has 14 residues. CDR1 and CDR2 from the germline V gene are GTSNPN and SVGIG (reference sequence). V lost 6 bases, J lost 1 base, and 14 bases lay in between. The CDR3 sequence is CACYEERGTDTQYF. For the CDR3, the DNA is TGTGCCTGTTATGAAGAGCGGGGCACAGATACGCAGTATTTT.

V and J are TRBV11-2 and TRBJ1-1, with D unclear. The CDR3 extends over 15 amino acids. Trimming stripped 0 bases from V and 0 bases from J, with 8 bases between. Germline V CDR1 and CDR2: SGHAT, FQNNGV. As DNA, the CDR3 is TGTGCCAGCAGCTTAGATGCGAGAGTGAACACTGAAGCTTTCTTT. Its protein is CASSLDARVNTEAFF.

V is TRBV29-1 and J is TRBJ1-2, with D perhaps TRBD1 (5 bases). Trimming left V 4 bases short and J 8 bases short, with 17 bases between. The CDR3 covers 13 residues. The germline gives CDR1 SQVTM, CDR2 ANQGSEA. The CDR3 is CSVATEGLKGYTF. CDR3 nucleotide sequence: TGCAGCGTTGCGACAGAGGGCCTGAAGGGCTACACCTTC.

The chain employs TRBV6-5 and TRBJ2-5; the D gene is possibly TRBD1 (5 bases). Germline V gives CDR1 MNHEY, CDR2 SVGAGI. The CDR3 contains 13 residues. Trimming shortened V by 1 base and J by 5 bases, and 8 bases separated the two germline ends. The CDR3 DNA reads TGTGCCAGCAGTTACTTGGGGCCTGAGACCCAGTACTTC. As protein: CASSYLGPETQYF.

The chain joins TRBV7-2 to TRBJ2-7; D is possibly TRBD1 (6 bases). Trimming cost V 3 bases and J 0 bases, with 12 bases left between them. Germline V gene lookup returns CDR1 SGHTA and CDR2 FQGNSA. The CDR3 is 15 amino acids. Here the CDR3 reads CASSFRQDLSYEQYF. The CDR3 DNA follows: TGTGCCAGCAGCTTCAGACAGGACCTCTCCTACGAGCAGTACTTC.

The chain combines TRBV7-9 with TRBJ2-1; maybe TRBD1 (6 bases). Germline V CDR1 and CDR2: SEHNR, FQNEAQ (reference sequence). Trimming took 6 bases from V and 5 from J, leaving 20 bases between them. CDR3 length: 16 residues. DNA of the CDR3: TGTGCCAGCAGAAAGGCAGGGGATAGCTCAAACAATGAGCAGTTCTTC. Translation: CASRKAGDSSNNEQFF.

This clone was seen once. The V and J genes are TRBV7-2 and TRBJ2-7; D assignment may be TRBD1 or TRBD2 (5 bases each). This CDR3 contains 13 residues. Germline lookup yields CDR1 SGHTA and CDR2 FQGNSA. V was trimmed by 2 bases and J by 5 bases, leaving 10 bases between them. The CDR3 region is CASSLMRGDEQYF. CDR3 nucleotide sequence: TGTGCCAGCAGCTTAATGCGAGGGGACGAGCAGTACTTC.

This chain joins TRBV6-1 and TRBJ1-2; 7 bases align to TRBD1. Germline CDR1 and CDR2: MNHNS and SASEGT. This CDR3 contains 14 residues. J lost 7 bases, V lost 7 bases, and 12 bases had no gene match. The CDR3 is CASIRSGTVSGYTF. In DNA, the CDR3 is TGTGCCAGCATCCGGAGTGGGACAGTGAGTGGCTACACCTTC.

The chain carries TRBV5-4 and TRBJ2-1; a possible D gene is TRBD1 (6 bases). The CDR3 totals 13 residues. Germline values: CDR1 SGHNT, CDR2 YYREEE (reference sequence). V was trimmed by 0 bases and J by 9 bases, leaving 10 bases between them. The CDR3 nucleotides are TGTGCCAGCAGCTTGGACACAGGGTTTGAGCAGTTCTTC. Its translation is CASSLDTGFEQFF. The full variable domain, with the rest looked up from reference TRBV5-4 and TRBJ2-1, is ETGVTQSPTHLIKTRGQQVTLRCSSQSGHNTVSWYQQALGQGPQFIFQYYREEENGRGNFPPRFSGLQFPNYSSELNVNALELDDSALYLCASSLDTGFEQFFGPGTRLTVL.

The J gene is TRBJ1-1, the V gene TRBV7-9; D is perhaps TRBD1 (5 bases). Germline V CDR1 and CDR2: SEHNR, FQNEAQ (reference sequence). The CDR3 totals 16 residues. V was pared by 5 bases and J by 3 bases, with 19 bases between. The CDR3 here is CASSPLAGGWYTEAFF. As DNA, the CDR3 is TGTGCCAGCAGCCCCCTCGCGGGGGGTTGGTACACTGAAGCTTTCTTT.

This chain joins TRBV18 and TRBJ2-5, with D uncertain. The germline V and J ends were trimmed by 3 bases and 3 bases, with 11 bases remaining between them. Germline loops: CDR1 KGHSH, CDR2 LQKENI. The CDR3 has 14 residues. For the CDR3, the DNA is TGTGCCAGCTCACCGTATGGCCTCAAAGAGACCCAGTACTTC. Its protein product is CASSPYGLKETQYF.

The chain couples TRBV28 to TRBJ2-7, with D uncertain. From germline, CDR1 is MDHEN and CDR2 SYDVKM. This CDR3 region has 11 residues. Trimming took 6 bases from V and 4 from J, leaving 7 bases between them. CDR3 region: CASRVLYEQYF. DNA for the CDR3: TGTGCCAGCAGGGTTCTATACGAGCAGTACTTC.

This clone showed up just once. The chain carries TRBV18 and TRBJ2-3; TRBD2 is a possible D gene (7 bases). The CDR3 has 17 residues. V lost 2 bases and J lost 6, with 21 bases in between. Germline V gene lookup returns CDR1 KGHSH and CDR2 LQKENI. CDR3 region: CASSPSAGGGLRDTQYF. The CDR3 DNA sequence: TGTGCCAGCTCACCATCCGCAGGCGGGGGCCTTAGGGATACGCAGTATTTT.

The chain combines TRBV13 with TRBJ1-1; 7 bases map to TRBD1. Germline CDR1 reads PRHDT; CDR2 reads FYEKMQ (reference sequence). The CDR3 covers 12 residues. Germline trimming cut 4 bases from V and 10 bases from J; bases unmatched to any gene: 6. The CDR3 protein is CASSSGGARAFF. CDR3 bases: TGTGCCAGCAGCTCAGGGGGGGCCCGAGCTTTCTTT. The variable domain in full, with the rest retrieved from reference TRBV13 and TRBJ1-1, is AAGVIQSPRHLIKEKRETATLKCYPIPRHDTVYWYQQGPGQDPQFLISFYEKMQSDKGSIPDRFSAQQFSDYHSELNMSSLELGDSALYFCASSSGGARAFFGQGTRLTVV.

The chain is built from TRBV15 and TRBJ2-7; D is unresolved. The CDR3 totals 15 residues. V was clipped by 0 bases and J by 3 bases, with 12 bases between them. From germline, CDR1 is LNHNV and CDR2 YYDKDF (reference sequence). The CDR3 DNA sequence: TGTGCCACCAGCAGAGATCGTGGAACAGTCTACGAGCAGTACTTC. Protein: CATSRDRGTVYEQYF.

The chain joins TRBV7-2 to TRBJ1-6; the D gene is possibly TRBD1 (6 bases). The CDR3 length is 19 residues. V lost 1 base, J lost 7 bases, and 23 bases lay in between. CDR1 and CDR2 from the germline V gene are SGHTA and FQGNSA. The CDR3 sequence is CASSLGPGGPWAQNSPLHF. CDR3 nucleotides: TGTGCCAGCAGCTTAGGCCCTGGGGGGCCCTGGGCCCAAAATTCACCCCTCCACTTT. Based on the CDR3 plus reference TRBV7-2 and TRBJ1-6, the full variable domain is GAGVSQSPSNKVTEKGKDVELRCDPISGHTALYWYRQSLGQGLEFLIYFQGNSAPDKSGLPSDRFSAERTGGSVSTLTIQRTQQEDSAVYLCASSLGPGGPWAQNSPLHFGNGTRLTVT.